The 5 T cell receptor beta chains below were found in one sample sequenced in a study of cytomegalovirus exposure and HLA in healthy donors. Vbeta (60) and Jbeta (13) primers were used in the PCR. TCRdb's copy holds only in-frame clones and misses some; the assay was immunoSEQ multiplex PCR. The sample lists 100,000 or so clones; about 81% were seen once. The sample consisted of PBMCs. The receptors were gathered from a man aged 25 to 45 in good health and CMV-seronegative.

The chain is built from TRBV5-1 and TRBJ2-1, with D possibly TRBD2 on 5 matching bases. The CDR3 totals 16 residues. Trimming stripped 0 bases from V and 2 bases from J, with 12 bases between. Germline CDR1 is SGHRS and CDR2 is YFSETQ. CDR3 amino acids: CASSLGDGVTYNEQFF. CDR3 nucleotides: TGCGCCAGCAGCTTGGGAGACGGGGTCACCTACAATGAGCAGTTCTTC.

V gene TRBV21-1 combines with J gene TRBJ2-1; no DNA check was done on the table's D call, TRBD1. TRBV21-1 is noted as a pseudogene. This CDR3 has 14 amino acids. The CDR3 region has the DNA TGTGCCAGCTCTCCGGGACAGGGGGCTACTGAGCAGTTCTTC. It is translated as CASSPGQGATEQFF.

The chain links TRBV30 to TRBJ1-3; D call uncertain. The CDR3 runs 12 residues. CDR1 is GTSNPN and CDR2 is SVGIG in the germline V gene (reference sequence). Trimming took 0 bases from V and 7 from J, leaving 7 bases between them. CDR3 coding DNA: TGTGCCTGGAGTGTTAGTGTGAACACCATATATTTT. It translates to CAWSVSVNTIYF.

The J gene is TRBJ2-1, the V gene TRBV6-1; D perhaps matches TRBD1 (5 bases). This CDR3 has 15 amino acids. The V and J ends lost 2 bases and 11 bases respectively, with 19 bases between them. Germline CDR1 MNHNS, CDR2 SASEGT. The CDR3 reads CASSERLGVPGKQFF. CDR3 sequence (DNA): TGTGCCAGCAGTGAACGTTTAGGGGTTCCAGGGAAGCAGTTCTTC.

The chain has TRBV19 and TRBJ2-1; TRBD1 might be the D (5 bases). Germline assignment: CDR1 LNHDA and CDR2 SQIVND (reference sequence). Trimming took 5 bases from V and 5 from J, leaving 10 bases between them. The CDR3 contains 13 residues. The CDR3 sequence is CASSVTGNNEQFF. The CDR3 DNA reads TGTGCCAGTAGTGTCACAGGTAACAATGAGCAGTTCTTC.